This T cell receptor (beta chain) was sequenced during a study of cytomegalovirus exposure and HLA in healthy donors. Study-wide results and limits: An ancestry cluster, one associated with Asian ancestry, reportedly showed fewer N-insertions than the roughly 610-donor mean in a later analysis. One cluster of highly shared sequence variants probably arose as a sequencing artifact.

Germline V lookup: CDR1 SNHLY, CDR2 FYNNEI. After removal of 7 bases from V and 3 bases from J, the junction contained 10 bases not matched to a gene. The CDR3 has 15 residues. The study ran its PCR with 60 Vbeta and 13 Jbeta primers. Repertoires were generated with immunoSEQ multiplex PCR, while TCRdb's copy carries only in-frame clones and drops some. The sample includes about 130,000 clones, 60% to 80% of them seen just once. Concerning this clone itself: Antigen unknown.

Sequencing was done on a sample of PBMCs. This rearrangement joins TRBV2 to TRBJ2-7; TRBD2 matches 9 bases. The clonotype comes from a man aged 25-45 years in good health and CMV-seronegative. CDR3 residues: CASISGLAGFYEQYF. The CDR3 coding sequence is TGTGCCAGCATTTCCGGGCTAGCGGGATTCTACGAGCAGTACTTC.